Listed below are T cell receptor beta chains from one sample, sequenced in a study of T cell responses to AZD1222 COVID-19 vaccine. Assay: immunoSEQ multiplex PCR; the TCRdb copy retains only in-frame clones and omits some. In the table there are approximately 150,000 clones, roughly 90% of which are singletons. The material sequenced was peripheral blood, taken 28 days after the second AZD1222 dose. The source of these receptors is an adult who received the AZD1222 COVID-19 vaccine. Both conserved end residues are part of each CDR3. D genes are given only for firm matches. Rows may omit the clone size; those that give it use once, few, many or a size class.

V | D | size | CDR3
TRBV21-1 | - | - | CASRPDRERGNTIYF
TRBV27 | - | - | CASSNFGTSNEKLFF
TRBV24-1 | - | once | CASRGGANTEAFF
TRBV19 | TRBD1 | - | CASRTTGEGSPLHF
TRBV2 | - | - | CASSMTAFNEKLFF
TRBV10-1 | - | - | CASSEGVQVPDTQYF
TRBV10-2 | TRBD1 | - | CASRNQGQQNTEAFF
TRBV6-2/TRBV6-3 | - | once | CASSYSTDISGPNQPQHF
TRBV6-4 | TRBD2 | few | CASSASGSTDTQYF
TRBV4-1 | TRBD1 | - | CASSQGQGTTNEKLFF
TRBV18 | - | - | CASSPQGYYGYTF
TRBV4-3 | - | - | CASSHVRAPGANVLTF
TRBV5-4 | - | - | CASSLQSVTNTEAFF
TRBV18 | - | - | CASSPAGRATNEKLFF
TRBV5-6 | - | - | CASSPGTDRFGANVLTF
TRBV11-3 | TRBD1 | - | CASSYRGGDGYTF
TRBV6-2/TRBV6-3 | TRBD2 | - | CASSYFGRGGDTQYF
TRBV20-1 | - | - | CSPTDHPGGNTEAFF
TRBV24-1 | - | - | CATSGLQPTDTQYF
TRBV5-1 | - | - | CASSLSHRTDTQYF
TRBV3-1/TRBV3-2 | - | - | CASSQDPPSKQFF
TRBV14 | - | - | CASSQVSQGIKNIQYF
TRBV4-1 | TRBD1 | - | CASSQGDRDQPQHF
TRBV7-9 | - | - | CASSLVGLEKLFF
TRBV10-1 | - | - | CASSPGFGGRWGTEAFF
TRBV29-1 | - | - | CSGEGPDTQYF
TRBV4-1 | - | - | CASSRMTREEKLFF
TRBV7-8 | TRBD1 | - | CASSSYPGQGADQPQHF
TRBV5-1 | - | - | CASSLGGPRDEQYF
TRBV18 | - | - | CASSPRPEINTEAFF
TRBV7-3 | TRBD1 | - | CASSATGADTQYF
TRBV11-2 | - | - | CASSLSFGGGDTQYF
TRBV19 | - | - | CASSRSTQGPGELFF
TRBV5-1 | - | - | CASTSSGINGYTF
TRBV7-2 | - | - | CASSLAGGYEQYF
TRBV9 | - | - | CASSGITGAYGYTF
TRBV5-4 | TRBD1 | - | CASSRGQGYEQYF
TRBV19 | - | - | CASSIRLTGLAKNIQYF
TRBV19 | - | - | CASSIVGLRRNTIYF
TRBV14 | TRBD2 | - | CASSPWTSPETQYF
TRBV5-1 | TRBD1 | - | CASSGGTGVNTGELFF
TRBV6-5 | - | - | CASSYSDSQYQETQYF
TRBV29-1 | - | - | CSVGYGADTQYF
TRBV29-1 | TRBD1 | - | CSVGQGGIAELFF
TRBV28 | TRBD1 | once | CASSRDRGQDGYTF
TRBV6-2/TRBV6-3 | - | - | CASSSSRGNTEAFF
TRBV9 | - | - | CASSGGTDTQYF
TRBV4-2 | TRBD2 | once | CASSQVRGEADTQYF
TRBV3-1/TRBV3-2 | - | - | CASSQDLAPTDTQYF
TRBV2 | - | - | CASSEVAANTEAFF
TRBV28 | - | - | CASSLGYKGFTEAFF